The T cell receptor (beta chain) described here comes from a study of Ad26.COV2.S vaccination and SARS-CoV-2 variants. Study-level information: Donor got 5x10^10 or 1x10^11 viral particles of Ad26.COV2.S.

The treatment denotes: approximately 18 received Ad26.COV2.S at low or high dose, single or two shots; 5 received placebo; per-sample allocation not given. Day 63 after the first injection of vaccine or placebo was the sampling time. Germline V gives CDR1 SGHTA, CDR2 FQGNSA. Trimming took 5 bases from V and 0 from J; bases not matched to a gene: 4. The CDR3 length is 15 residues. Profiling relied on immunoSEQ multiplex PCR, and the TCRdb table lists in-frame clones only, not all of them. The table records some 640,000 clones, around 92% of them present only once. This clone was observed once. The V gene is TRBV7-2, the J gene TRBJ1-5; 7 nucleotides line up with TRBD1. This specimen was peripheral blood, taken in a trial of Ad26.COV2.S vaccine versus placebo. The receptor comes from a person aged 18-60 years who received the Ad26.COV2.S COVID-19 vaccine or a placebo. Here the CDR3 reads CASSRTGYSNQPQHF. CDR3 in DNA: TGTGCCAGCAGCCGGACAGGTTATAGCAATCAGCCCCAGCATTTT.